This TCR beta chain was found in a study of PD-1 blockade in classical Hodgkin lymphoma. Study findings and constraints: Newly diagnosed and completely responding patients shared comparable baseline diversity. Patients starting nivolumab under 1 year after ASCT were excluded.

In regard to this clone: Its target is not known.

Data came from immunoSEQ multiplex PCR; TCRdb stores just in-frame clones and leaves some out. The table has roughly 15,000 clones, roughly 84% seen once. Trimming pared 7 bases from V and 4 bases from J, leaving 20 bases between. The germline CDR1 and CDR2 sequences are SGHNT and YYREEE (reference sequence). This CDR3 comprises 15 residues. Relapses following autologous stem cell transplantation were seen in all patients, with brentuximab vedotin exposure varying. The specimen was peripheral blood mononuclear cells (PBMCs), collected before the second cycle of nivolumab. The rearrangement uses TRBV5-4 and TRBJ1-2; D gene unclear. The receptor's source is a human donor with classical Hodgkin lymphoma. CDR3 in amino acids: CASSRSVPKTYGYTF. CDR3 bases: TGTGCCAGCTCTAGGAGCGTACCAAAGACCTATGGCTACACCTTC.